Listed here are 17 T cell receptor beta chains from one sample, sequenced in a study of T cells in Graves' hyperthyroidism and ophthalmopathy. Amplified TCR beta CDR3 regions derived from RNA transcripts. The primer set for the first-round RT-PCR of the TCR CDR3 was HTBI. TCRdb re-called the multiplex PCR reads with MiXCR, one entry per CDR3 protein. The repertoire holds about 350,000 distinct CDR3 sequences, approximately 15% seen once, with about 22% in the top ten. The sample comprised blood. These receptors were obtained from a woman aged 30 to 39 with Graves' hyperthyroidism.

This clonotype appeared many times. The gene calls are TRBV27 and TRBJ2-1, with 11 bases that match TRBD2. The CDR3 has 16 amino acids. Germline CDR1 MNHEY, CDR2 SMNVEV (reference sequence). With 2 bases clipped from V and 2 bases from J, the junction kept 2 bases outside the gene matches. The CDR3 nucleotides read TGTGCCAGCAGTTTAAAGGGACTAGCGGCCTACAATGAGCAGTTCTTC. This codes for CASSLKGLAAYNEQFF.

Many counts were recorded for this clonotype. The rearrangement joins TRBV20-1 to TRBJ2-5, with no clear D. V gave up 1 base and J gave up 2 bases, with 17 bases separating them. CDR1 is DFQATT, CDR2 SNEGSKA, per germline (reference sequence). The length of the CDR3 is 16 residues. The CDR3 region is CSARAPIMTRQETQYF. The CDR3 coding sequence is TGCAGTGCTAGAGCCCCCATCATGACAAGGCAAGAGACCCAGTACTTC.

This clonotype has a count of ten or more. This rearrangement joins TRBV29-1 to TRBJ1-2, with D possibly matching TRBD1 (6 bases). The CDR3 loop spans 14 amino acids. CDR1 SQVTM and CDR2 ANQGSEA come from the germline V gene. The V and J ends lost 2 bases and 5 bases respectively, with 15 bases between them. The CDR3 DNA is TGCAGCGTTGAATCGTCCGGGACAACTTATGGCTACACCTTC. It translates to CSVESSGTTYGYTF.

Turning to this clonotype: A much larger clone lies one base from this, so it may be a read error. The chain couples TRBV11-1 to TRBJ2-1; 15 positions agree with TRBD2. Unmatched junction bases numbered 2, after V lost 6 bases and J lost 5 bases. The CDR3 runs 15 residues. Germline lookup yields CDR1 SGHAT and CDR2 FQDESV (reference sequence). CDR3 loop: CASRRTSGRDNEQFF. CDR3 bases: TGTGCCAGCAGAAGGACTAGCGGGAGGGACAATGAGCAGTTCTTC. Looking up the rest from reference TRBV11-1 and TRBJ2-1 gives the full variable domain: EAEVAQSPRYKITEKSQAVAFWCDPISGHATLYWYRQILGQGPELLVQFQDESVVDDSQLPKDRFSAERLKGVDSTLKIQPAELGDSAMYLCASRRTSGRDNEQFFGPGTRLTVL.

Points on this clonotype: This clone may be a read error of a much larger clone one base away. CDR3 sequence reads: CASSPTWTAMNTEAFF. CDR3 nucleotide sequence: TGTGCCAGCAGCCCAACGTGGACCGCTATGAACACTGAAGCTTTCTTT. The chain uses TRBV7-2 and TRBJ1-1; D is undetermined. Trimming took 5 bases from V and 0 from J, leaving 16 bases between them. The CDR3 is made up of 16 amino acids. CDR1 is SGHTA, CDR2 FQGNSA, per germline.

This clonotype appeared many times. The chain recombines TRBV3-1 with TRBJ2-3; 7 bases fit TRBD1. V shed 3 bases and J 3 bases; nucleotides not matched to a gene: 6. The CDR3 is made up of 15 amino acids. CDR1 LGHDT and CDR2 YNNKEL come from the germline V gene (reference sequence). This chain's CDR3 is CASSHRQGVTDTQYF. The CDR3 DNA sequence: TGTGCCAGCAGCCACCGACAGGGAGTGACAGATACGCAGTATTTT.

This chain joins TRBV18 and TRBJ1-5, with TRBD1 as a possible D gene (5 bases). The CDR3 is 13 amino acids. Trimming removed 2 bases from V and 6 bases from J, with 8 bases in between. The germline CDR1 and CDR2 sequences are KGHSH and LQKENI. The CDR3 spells CASSPTRGQPQHF. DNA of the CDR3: TGTGCCAGCTCACCAACTAGGGGTCAGCCCCAGCATTTT.

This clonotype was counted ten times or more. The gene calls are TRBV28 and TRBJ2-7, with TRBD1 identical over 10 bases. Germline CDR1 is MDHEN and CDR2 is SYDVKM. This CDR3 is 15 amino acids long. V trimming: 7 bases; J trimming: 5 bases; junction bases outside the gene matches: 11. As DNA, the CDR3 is TGTGCCAGCACCCCGTCGGGACAGGGGTTCCACGAGCAGTACTTC. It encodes CASTPSGQGFHEQYF. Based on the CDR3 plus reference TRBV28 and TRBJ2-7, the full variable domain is DVKVTQSSRYLVKRTGEKVFLECVQDMDHENMFWYRQDPGLGLRLIYFSYDVKMKEKGDIPEGYSVSREKKERFSLILESASTNQTSMYLCASTPSGQGFHEQYFGPGTRLTVT.

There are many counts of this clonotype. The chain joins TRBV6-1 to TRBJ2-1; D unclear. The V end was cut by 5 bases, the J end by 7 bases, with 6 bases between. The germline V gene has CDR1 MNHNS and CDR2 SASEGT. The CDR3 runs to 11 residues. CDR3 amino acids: CASSMENEQFF. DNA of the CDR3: TGTGCCAGCAGTATGGAGAATGAGCAGTTCTTC.

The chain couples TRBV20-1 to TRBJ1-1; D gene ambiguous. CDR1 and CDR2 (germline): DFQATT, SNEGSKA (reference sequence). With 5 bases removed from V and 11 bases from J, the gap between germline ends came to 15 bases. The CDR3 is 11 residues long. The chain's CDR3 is CSAPAPEGAFF. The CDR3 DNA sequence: TGCAGTGCTCCAGCCCCGGAGGGCGCTTTCTTT.

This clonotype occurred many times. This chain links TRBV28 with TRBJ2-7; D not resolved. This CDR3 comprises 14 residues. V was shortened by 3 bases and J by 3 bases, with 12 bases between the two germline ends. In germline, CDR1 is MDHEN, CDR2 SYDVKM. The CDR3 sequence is CASSFFSQDYEQYF. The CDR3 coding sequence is TGTGCCAGCAGTTTTTTCTCCCAGGACTACGAGCAGTACTTC.

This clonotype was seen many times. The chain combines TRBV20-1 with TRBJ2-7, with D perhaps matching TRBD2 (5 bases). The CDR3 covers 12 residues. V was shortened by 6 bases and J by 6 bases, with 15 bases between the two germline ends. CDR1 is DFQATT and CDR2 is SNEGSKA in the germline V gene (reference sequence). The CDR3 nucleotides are TGCAGTGCAGCCATTAGGGCGGGCGAGCAGTACTTC. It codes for CSAAIRAGEQYF.

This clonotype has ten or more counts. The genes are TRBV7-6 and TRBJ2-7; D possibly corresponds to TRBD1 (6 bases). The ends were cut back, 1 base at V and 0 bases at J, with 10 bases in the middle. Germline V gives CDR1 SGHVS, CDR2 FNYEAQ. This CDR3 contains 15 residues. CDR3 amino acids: CASSLEAGASYEQYF. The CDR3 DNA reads TGTGCCAGCAGCTTAGAGGCAGGGGCCTCCTACGAGCAGTACTTC. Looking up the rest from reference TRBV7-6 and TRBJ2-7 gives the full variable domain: GAGVSQSPRYKVTKRGQDVALRCDPISGHVSLYWYRQALGQGPEFLTYFNYEAQQDKSGLPNDRFSAERPEGSISTLTIQRTEQRDSAMYRCASSLEAGASYEQYFGPGTRLTVT.

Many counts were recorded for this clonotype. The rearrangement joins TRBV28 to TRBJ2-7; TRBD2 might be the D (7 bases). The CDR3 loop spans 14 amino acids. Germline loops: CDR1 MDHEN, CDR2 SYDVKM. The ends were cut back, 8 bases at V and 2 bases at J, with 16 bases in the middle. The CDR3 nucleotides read TGTGCCAGCCAGGCGCGGGGGCTGACCTACGAGCAGTACTTC. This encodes CASQARGLTYEQYF.

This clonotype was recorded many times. The CDR3 protein is CASSGEAGGYTGELFF. The DNA of the CDR3 is TGTGCCAGCAGTGGAGAAGCGGGAGGCTACACCGGGGAGCTGTTTTTT. This chain links TRBV2 with TRBJ2-2, with 9 bases identical to TRBD2. CDR3 length equals 16 residues. V lost 4 bases, J lost 3 bases, and 6 bases stayed unmatched. Germline-derived CDR1 and CDR2 are SNHLY and FYNNEI.

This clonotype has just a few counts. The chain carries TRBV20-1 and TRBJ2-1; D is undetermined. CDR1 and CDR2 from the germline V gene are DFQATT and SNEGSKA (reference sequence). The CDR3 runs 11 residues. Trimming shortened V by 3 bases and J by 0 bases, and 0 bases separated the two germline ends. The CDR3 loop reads CSASSYNEQFF. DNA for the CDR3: TGCAGTGCTAGCTCCTACAATGAGCAGTTCTTC.

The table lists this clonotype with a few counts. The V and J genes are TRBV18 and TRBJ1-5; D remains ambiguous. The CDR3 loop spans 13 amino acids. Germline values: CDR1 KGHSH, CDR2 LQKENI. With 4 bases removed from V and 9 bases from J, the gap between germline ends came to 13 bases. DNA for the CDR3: TGTGCCAGCTCACGATCTCCGGAATGGCCCCAGCATTTT. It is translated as CASSRSPEWPQHF.